This TCR beta chain was sequenced in a study of T cells in tuberculosis. The wider study: This South African cohort compared adolescents with or without latent tuberculosis against adults with active tuberculosis. PBMC were archived before or within 7 days of starting treatment.

This table comes from immunoSEQ multiplex PCR, and its TCRdb copy is limited to in-frame clones, with some not included. The sample consists of some 5,000 clones, 95% to 98% of them appearing once. Turning to this clone: The antigen is undetermined.

Time point described: new active TB diagnosis, blood taken before or within 7 days of starting treatment. Each patient had positive sputum smear microscopy and/or positive culture. Study observations and caveats: Smaller distances to GMM-specific TCRs suggested their expansion in active tuberculosis.

This CDR3 spans 16 amino acids. Germline V CDR1 and CDR2: SGHNT, YENEEA. The V gene end was trimmed by 5 bases and the J gene end by 2 bases; junction bases not matched to a gene: 11. The sequencing used PBMCs, collected at tuberculosis diagnosis. The clonotype comes from an adult with tuberculosis. The chain links TRBV11-3 to TRBJ2-5; 7 positions agree with TRBD1. DNA of the CDR3: TGTGCCAGCAGCGTCAGTACGGGACAGTTTCAAGAGACCCAGTACTTC. It specifies CASSVSTGQFQETQYF.